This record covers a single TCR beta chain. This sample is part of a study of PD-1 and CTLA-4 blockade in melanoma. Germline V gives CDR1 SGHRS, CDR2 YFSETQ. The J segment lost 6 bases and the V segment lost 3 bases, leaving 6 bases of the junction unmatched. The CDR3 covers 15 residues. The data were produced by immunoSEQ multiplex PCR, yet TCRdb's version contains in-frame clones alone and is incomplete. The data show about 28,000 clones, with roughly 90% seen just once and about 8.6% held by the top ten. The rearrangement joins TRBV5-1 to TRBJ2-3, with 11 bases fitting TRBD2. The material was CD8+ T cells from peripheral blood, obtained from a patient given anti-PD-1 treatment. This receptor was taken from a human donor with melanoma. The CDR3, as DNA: TGCGCCAGCAGCTCCCTAGCGGGGGGCGTGGATACGCAGTATTTT. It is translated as CASSSLAGGVDTQYF.